This TCR beta chain was recovered during a study of shared clonotypes between healthy human individuals. Only in-frame clones appear in the TCRdb table, and some are missing; sequencing was by immunoSEQ multiplex PCR. The table has about 1.1 million clones, 75% to 80% seen once. Germline CDR1 MGHRA, CDR2 YSYEKL. The CDR3 loop spans 16 amino acids. The V and J ends lost 3 bases and 11 bases, in that order; junction bases with no gene match: 16. The clonotype originates from a man younger than 30 in good health. Some clones in this sample may be carry-over from other donors' samples. V gene TRBV4-1 combines with J gene TRBJ2-3; 8 bases fit TRBD1. Specimen: memory CD4+ T cells from PBMCs. Subset described: CD45RA-negative fraction. The CDR3 DNA is TGCGCCAGCAGCCAGCAGGGGGCCAGGGGGTTGAAGGGGCAGTATTTT. Amino acid sequence: CASSQQGARGLKGQYF.